Listed here are 18 T cell receptor beta chains from one sample, sequenced in a study of T cell repertoires in cytomegalovirus infection. These receptors' antigens are unknown. TCRdb itself ran the reads through MiXCR, one entry per CDR3 protein. The sample lists 650,000 to 900,000 distinct CDR3 sequences, around a third seen once, with around 12% in the top ten. The material was cultured CD8+ T cells from PBMCs, obtained from culture after CMV antigen stimulation. These receptors all stem from a human donor in good health (CMV status not recorded). Some clones in this sample may be carry-over from other donors' samples.

The chain carries TRBV28 and TRBJ2-1; the match to TRBD1 covers 7 bases. Germline trimming cut 6 bases from V and 7 bases from J; bases unmatched to any gene: 6. CDR3 length: 13 residues. CDR1 and CDR2 from the germline V gene are MDHEN and SYDVKM. In DNA form, the CDR3 reads TGTGCCAGCAGCGAACCGGGACAGAATGAGCAGTTCTTC. Translation gives CASSEPGQNEQFF.

This clonotype has at least ten counts. V gene TRBV6-2 or TRBV6-3 combines with J gene TRBJ2-1; 11 bases match TRBD1. This CDR3 spans 15 amino acids. Germline assignment: CDR1 MNHEY and CDR2 SVGEGT. J gave up 5 bases and V 6 bases, and 6 bases lay outside the gene matches. The CDR3 nucleotides are TGTGCCAGCAGCCAATGGACAGGGGGCCACAATGAGCAGTTCTTC. Encoded protein: CASSQWTGGHNEQFF.

The rearrangement links TRBV6-1 to TRBJ2-5, with 10 bases identical to TRBD2. The CDR3 runs 16 residues. V lost 7 bases, J lost 0 bases, and 8 bases stayed unmatched. Per the germline V gene, CDR1 is MNHNS and CDR2 is SASEGT. Here the CDR3 DNA reads TGTGCCAGCACCGGACGGACTAGCGGTTACCAAGAGACCCAGTACTTC. This gives the protein CASTGRTSGYQETQYF.

This clonotype was counted ten times or more. This chain uses TRBV7-8 with TRBJ2-3; 9 bases are a match to TRBD1. Per the germline V gene, CDR1 is SGHVS and CDR2 is FQNEAQ. The ends lost 1 base at V and 5 bases at J; junction bases unmatched: 7. The CDR3 has 16 amino acids. CDR3 nucleotide sequence: TGTGCCAGCAGCTTAGAGGGACAGGGCGGATTAGATACGCAGTATTTT. Encoded protein: CASSLEGQGGLDTQYF.

This clonotype was found many times. V and J are TRBV7-8 and TRBJ1-2; possible D gene TRBD1, 6 bases. Looked up from germline, CDR1 is SGHVS and CDR2 is FQNEAQ. Trimming pared 3 bases from V and 7 bases from J, leaving 12 bases between. This CDR3 region has 13 residues. This CDR3 is CASSFQGTGGYTF. The CDR3 DNA reads as TGTGCCAGCAGCTTCCAGGGGACGGGTGGCTACACCTTC.

This clonotype occurred a few times. The chain couples TRBV2 to TRBJ2-2, with D perhaps matching TRBD2 (5 bases). This CDR3 has 15 amino acids. CDR1 is SNHLY and CDR2 is FYNNEI in the germline V gene. Trimming stripped 6 bases from V and 2 bases from J, with 13 bases between. CDR3 loop: CASSPPAGNTGELFF. In DNA, the CDR3 is TGTGCCAGCAGCCCGCCGGCGGGCAACACCGGGGAGCTGTTTTTT. The entire variable domain, with the rest obtained from reference TRBV2 and TRBJ2-2, is as follows: EPEVTQTPSHQVTQMGQEVILRCVPISNHLYFYWYRQILGQKVEFLVSFYNNEISEKSEIFDDQFSVERPDGSNFTLKIRSTKLEDSAMYFCASSPPAGNTGELFFGEGSRLTVL.

In its sample, this clonotype was seen many times. This sequence joins TRBV7-6 and TRBJ2-1; D is unresolved. V was clipped by 1 base and J by 0 bases, with 10 bases between them. Germline CDR1 reads SGHVS; CDR2 reads FNYEAQ. The CDR3 contains 16 residues. The CDR3, as DNA: TGTGCCAGCAGCTTAGTTGGTTTGAGCTCCTACAATGAGCAGTTCTTC. Protein sequence: CASSLVGLSSYNEQFF. Full variable domain (outside the CDR3, taken from reference TRBV7-6 and TRBJ2-1): GAGVSQSPRYKVTKRGQDVALRCDPISGHVSLYWYRQALGQGPEFLTYFNYEAQQDKSGLPNDRFSAERPEGSISTLTIQRTEQRDSAMYRCASSLVGLSSYNEQFFGPGTRLTVL.

The CDR3 spells CASSAFGGLAGELFF. CDR3 nucleotide sequence: TGTGCCAGCAGCGCGTTCGGCGGGTTGGCCGGGGAGCTGTTTTTT. V usage is TRBV6-5 and J usage is TRBJ2-2, with D possibly TRBD2 on 5 matching bases. CDR1 MNHEY and CDR2 SVGAGI come from the germline V gene. The CDR3 consists of 15 residues. Trimming pared 6 bases from V and 6 bases from J, leaving 17 bases between.

The chain uses TRBV6-2 or TRBV6-3 and TRBJ2-3, with 14 bases matching TRBD2. Germline CDR1 reads MNHEY; CDR2 reads SVGEGT. The CDR3 runs to 17 residues. The ends lost 5 bases at V and 1 base at J; junction bases unmatched: 5. The CDR3 region is CASSDWTSGGRTDTQYF. CDR3 sequence (DNA): TGTGCCAGCAGTGACTGGACTAGCGGGGGGCGCACAGATACGCAGTATTTT.

The CDR3 sequence is CASSAKGTMGLAREQYV. CDR3 sequence (DNA): TGTGCCAGCAGCGCAAAAGGTACCATGGGACTAGCGCGCGAGCAGTACGTC. The V and J genes are TRBV6-2 or TRBV6-3 and TRBJ2-7; TRBD2 matches at 10 bases. Trimming took 6 bases from V and 6 from J; bases not matched to a gene: 17. Germline-derived CDR1 and CDR2 are MNHEY and SVGEGT. There are 17 residues in the CDR3.

This clonotype was seen a few times. The V and J genes are TRBV27 and TRBJ2-7; D gene ambiguous. Per germline, CDR1 MNHEY and CDR2 SMNVEV (reference sequence). The CDR3 has 11 residues. Trimming left V 6 bases short and J 5 bases short, with 8 bases between. The CDR3 coding sequence is TGTGCCAGCAGAAAAGGCGACGAGCAGTACGTC. Protein: CASRKGDEQYV.

The rearrangement uses TRBV7-9 and TRBJ2-7; D is possibly TRBD2 (6 bases). The CDR3 loop spans 15 amino acids. Trimming shortened V by 8 bases and J by 4 bases, and 21 bases separated the two germline ends. Looked up from germline, CDR1 is SEHNR and CDR2 is FQNEAQ (reference sequence). The CDR3 is CASAISRLDTYEQYF. Written as DNA, the CDR3 is TGTGCCAGCGCCATTTCTCGACTAGATACTTACGAGCAGTACTTC.

The table lists this clonotype with a few counts. The chain carries TRBV11-2 and TRBJ2-2; D assignment may be TRBD1 or TRBD2 (6 bases each). The CDR3 is made up of 20 amino acids. V gave up 5 bases and J gave up 1 base, with 26 bases separating them. Germline assignment: CDR1 SGHAT and CDR2 FQNNGV. The CDR3 DNA sequence: TGTGCCAGCAGCCCCGAAAAAGGGGGGATGACGAACCTGAACACCGGGGAGCTGTTTTTT. It is translated as CASSPEKGGMTNLNTGELFF. The whole variable domain, remainder taken from reference TRBV11-2 and TRBJ2-2, is EAGVAQSPRYKIIEKRQSVAFWCNPISGHATLYWYQQILGQGPKLLIQFQNNGVVDDSQLPKDRFSAERLKGVDSTLKIQPAKLEDSAVYLCASSPEKGGMTNLNTGELFFGEGSRLTVL.

The table lists this clonotype with a count of one. The V call is TRBV11-2, the J call TRBJ2-3; maybe TRBD2 (5 bases). Germline lookup yields CDR1 SGHAT and CDR2 FQNNGV. V was clipped by 3 bases and J by 4 bases, with 14 bases between them. The CDR3 spans 15 residues. CDR3 region: CASSFYHLRADTQYF. In nucleotides, the CDR3 is TGTGCCAGCAGCTTTTACCATTTGCGGGCAGATACGCAGTATTTT.

This clonotype was counted between two and nine times. The gene calls are TRBV5-5 and TRBJ2-7, with a weak D call TRBD1 (6 bases). The CDR3 is 15 amino acids. The V and J ends lost 5 bases and 2 bases respectively, with 17 bases between them. Looked up from germline, CDR1 is SGHKS and CDR2 is YYEKEE (reference sequence). CDR3 nucleotides: TGTGCCAGCAGTACTGGACAGTTTGGCACCTACGAGCAGTACGTC. It specifies CASSTGQFGTYEQYV.

The chain links TRBV15 to TRBJ2-7; a weak D match, TRBD1 (5 bases). V dropped 0 bases and J dropped 6 bases, with 15 bases sitting between them. The CDR3 totals 15 residues. Germline CDR1 is LNHNV and CDR2 is YYDKDF (reference sequence). CDR3 in amino acids: CATSRDKGRATEQYF. The CDR3 DNA follows: TGTGCCACCAGCAGAGATAAGGGCAGGGCAACCGAGCAGTACTTC.

The chain carries TRBV7-8 and TRBJ1-1, with TRBD1 as a possible D gene (6 bases). The germline V gene encodes CDR1 SGHVS and CDR2 FQNEAQ. This CDR3 comprises 15 residues. V lost 5 bases and J lost 0, with 13 bases in between. The CDR3 DNA reads TGTGCCAGCAGCCGACAGGCAACTATGAACACTGAAGCTTTCTTT. Protein: CASSRQATMNTEAFF.

This clonotype has just a few counts. The chain recombines TRBV18 with TRBJ1-5; D remains unclear. CDR3 length: 13 amino acids. Germline lookup yields CDR1 KGHSH and CDR2 LQKENI. The ends were cut back, 0 bases at V and 6 bases at J, with 6 bases in the middle. CDR3 nucleotides: TGTGCCAGCTCACCACCGGAAGGTCAGCCCCAGCATTTT. It codes for CASSPPEGQPQHF.